The 14 T cell receptor beta chains given below trace back to one sample, sequenced in a study of blood T cell repertoires in COVID-19. Sequenced by immunoSEQ multiplex PCR; TCRdb stores in-frame clones only, minus some. The sample includes about 490,000 clones, roughly 88% of them seen just once. The sample taken for sequencing was peripheral blood. The origin of the receptors is a human donor in a cohort sampled during active COVID-19.

The chain carries TRBV7-9 and TRBJ2-1, with 10 positions matching TRBD2. This CDR3 has 14 residues. Germline values: CDR1 SEHNR, CDR2 FQNEAQ (reference sequence). The junction had 4 bases not matched to a gene; V was cut back by 4 bases and J by 7 bases. For the CDR3, the DNA is TGTGCCAGCAGCTCAACTAGCGGGAAGAATGAGCAGTTCTTC. Its protein product is CASSSTSGKNEQFF.

The chain links TRBV6-1 to TRBJ2-3, with 10 bases fitting TRBD2. CDR1 and CDR2 (germline): MNHNS, SASEGT. The CDR3 spans 16 residues. The trim removed 4 bases at V and 2 bases at J, leaving 6 bases unmatched. CDR3 sequence: CASSVGLAGVTDTQYF. As DNA, the CDR3 is TGTGCCAGCAGTGTTGGCCTAGCGGGAGTCACAGATACGCAGTATTTT.

The V gene is TRBV5-4, the J gene TRBJ2-7, with 8 positions matching TRBD1. V lost 4 bases, J lost 2 bases, and 8 bases stayed unmatched. The V gene's germline CDR1 is SGHNT and CDR2 YYREEE (reference sequence). The CDR3 totals 15 residues. Here the CDR3 DNA reads TGTGCCAGCAGCCCTCTCCCACAGGGGGCCTACGAGCAGTACTTC. Its protein is CASSPLPQGAYEQYF.

The chain employs TRBV12-3 or TRBV12-4 and TRBJ2-2; D gene uncertain. V lost 11 bases, J lost 3 bases, and 7 bases lay in between. The CDR3 extends over 11 amino acids. This CDR3 reads CASTDTGELFF. The DNA for the CDR3 is TGTGCCTCCACGGACACCGGGGAGCTGTTTTTT.

The rearrangement joins TRBV29-1 to TRBJ2-2; TRBD1 is a possible D gene (6 bases). The germline V gene encodes CDR1 SQVTM and CDR2 ANQGSEA. V lost 8 bases and J lost 6, with 16 bases in between. This CDR3 has 13 residues. CDR3 amino acids: CSFSGTNAGELFF. Here the CDR3 DNA reads TGCAGCTTCTCCGGGACAAATGCCGGGGAGCTGTTTTTT.

The rearrangement joins TRBV27 to TRBJ1-5; D unresolved. The CDR3 covers 14 residues. Germline V lookup: CDR1 MNHEY, CDR2 SMNVEV (reference sequence). The V and J ends lost 2 bases and 0 bases respectively, with 5 bases between them. CDR3 loop: CASSLGTSNQPQHF. In nucleotides, the CDR3 is TGTGCCAGCAGTTTAGGCACTAGCAATCAGCCCCAGCATTTT.

V usage is TRBV5-1 and J usage is TRBJ2-3; 12 bases match TRBD2. The ends lost 6 bases at V and 4 bases at J; junction bases unmatched: 9. Germline V CDR1 and CDR2: SGHRS, YFSETQ. The CDR3 consists of 16 residues. The CDR3 is CASTELAGGMADTQYF. DNA of the CDR3: TGCGCCAGCACCGAACTAGCGGGAGGTATGGCAGATACGCAGTATTTT. The full variable domain, in which reference TRBV5-1 and TRBJ2-3 provide the parts outside the CDR3, is KAGVTQTPRYLIKTRGQQVTLSCSPISGHRSVSWYQQTPGQGLQFLFEYFSETQRNKGNFPGRFSGRQFSNSRSEMNVSTLELGDSALYLCASTELAGGMADTQYFGPGTRLTVL.

The V gene is TRBV7-2, the J gene TRBJ1-2; D is possibly TRBD1 (5 bases). This CDR3 comprises 13 residues. From germline, CDR1 is SGHTA and CDR2 FQGNSA. V lost 6 bases and J lost 8, with 16 bases in between. In DNA, the CDR3 is TGTGCCAGCAGACTACAGGAGGGCGAAGGCTACACCTTC. This encodes CASRLQEGEGYTF.

Only one count was recorded for this clone. The V and J genes are TRBV19 and TRBJ1-4; no firm D call. Trimming took 3 bases from V and 10 from J, leaving 15 bases between them. CDR1 and CDR2 (germline): LNHDA, SQIVND (reference sequence). This CDR3 region has 14 residues. As DNA, the CDR3 is TGTGCCAGTAGTATGTACAGTTTTAACGGAAAACTGTTTTTT. It translates to CASSMYSFNGKLFF.

The rearrangement uses TRBV9 and TRBJ1-5; D not resolved. The V and J ends lost 2 bases and 5 bases respectively, with 17 bases between them. Germline CDR1 and CDR2: SGDLS and YYNGEE. There are 16 residues in the CDR3. In nucleotides, the CDR3 is TGTGCCAGCAGCGTCCTTATCCCTGGGGAGGATCAGCCCCAGCATTTT. Its translation: CASSVLIPGEDQPQHF.

CDR3 nucleotide sequence: TGTGCCTGGAGGTGGAGGGGTAACACTGAAGCTTTCTTT. The encoded protein is CAWRWRGNTEAFF. The V call is TRBV30, the J call TRBJ1-1; D may be TRBD1 (5 bases). The CDR3 length is 13 residues. Germline V CDR1 and CDR2: GTSNPN, SVGIG (reference sequence). Trimming pared 3 bases from V and 2 bases from J, leaving 10 bases between. The whole variable domain, remainder taken from reference TRBV30 and TRBJ1-1, is SQTIHQWPATLVQPVGSPLSLECTVEGTSNPNLYWYRQAAGRGLQLLFYSVGIGQISSEVPQNLSASRPQDRQFILSSKKLLLSDSGFYLCAWRWRGNTEAFFGQGTRLTVV.

The rearrangement joins TRBV5-1 to TRBJ1-1; TRBD1 agrees at 8 bases. The CDR3 runs 17 residues. J lost 7 bases, V lost 4 bases, and 18 bases had no gene match. Germline CDR1 is SGHRS and CDR2 is YFSETQ. The CDR3 DNA is TGCGCCAGCAGCGTAACTATACTCCGGGACAGGTCCCTTGAAGCTTTCTTT. Translated, it gives CASSVTILRDRSLEAFF.

The V and J genes are TRBV6-5 and TRBJ2-3, with D tentatively TRBD1 (5 bases). The V gene's germline CDR1 is MNHEY and CDR2 SVGAGI. The CDR3 spans 13 residues. The V end lost 5 bases, the J end lost 6 bases, and 12 bases lay between the germline ends. The CDR3 DNA reads as TGTGCCAGCAGTATTTCAGGGTGGGATACGCAGTATTTT. This encodes CASSISGWDTQYF.

The rearrangement links TRBV6-5 to TRBJ2-5, with D perhaps TRBD2 (6 bases). This CDR3 is built from 15 residues. Germline V gives CDR1 MNHEY, CDR2 SVGAGI. V dropped 2 bases and J dropped 7 bases, with 17 bases sitting between them. CDR3 region: CASSYPRGGRGTQYF. CDR3 bases: TGTGCCAGCAGTTACCCGCGGGGCGGAAGGGGGACCCAGTACTTC.